This T cell receptor (beta chain) is drawn from a study of cytomegalovirus exposure and HLA in healthy donors. Primers: 60 Vbeta forward and 13 Jbeta reverse. Repertoires were generated with immunoSEQ multiplex PCR, while TCRdb's copy carries only in-frame clones and drops some. The repertoire holds more than 90,000 clones, with roughly 77% as singletons. Study outcomes and limitations: A later analysis revealed that TCR association rates differed between HLA loci, peaking at DRB1 and bottoming out at HLA-C. TRBV6-2, TRBV6-3 and some other V segments were excluded as indistinguishable. A cluster of highly shared sequence variants was likely a sequencing artifact.

Regarding this clone: Its specificity is unknown.

This CDR3 has 13 residues. Germline assignment: CDR1 GTSNPN and CDR2 SVGIG (reference sequence). V was pared by 6 bases and J by 8 bases, with 19 bases between. This sequence joins TRBV30 and TRBJ1-2; D is undetermined. This TCR derives from a man over 45 in good health and CMV-seropositive. Sequenced material: PBMCs. CDR3 protein: CACPWTGNGGYTF. The CDR3 DNA follows: TGTGCCTGCCCTTGGACGGGGAACGGGGGCTACACCTTC.